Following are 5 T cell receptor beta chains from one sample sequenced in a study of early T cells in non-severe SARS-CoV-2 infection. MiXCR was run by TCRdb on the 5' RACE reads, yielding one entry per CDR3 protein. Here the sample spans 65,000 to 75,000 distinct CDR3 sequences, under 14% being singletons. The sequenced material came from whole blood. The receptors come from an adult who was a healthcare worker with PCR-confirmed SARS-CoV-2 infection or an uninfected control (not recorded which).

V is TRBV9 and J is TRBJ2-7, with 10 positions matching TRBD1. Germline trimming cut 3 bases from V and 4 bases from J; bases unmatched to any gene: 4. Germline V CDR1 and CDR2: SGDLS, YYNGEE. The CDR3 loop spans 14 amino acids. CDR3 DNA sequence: TGTGCCAGCAGCGCGGGACAGGGGTTTTACGAGCAGTACTTC. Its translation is CASSAGQGFYEQYF.

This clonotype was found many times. The CDR3 DNA follows: TGTGCCAGCTCACCAGGACAGCCCTCTGGAAACACCATATATTTT. Its protein product is CASSPGQPSGNTIYF. This rearrangement joins TRBV18 to TRBJ1-3; weak D call: TRBD1 (6 bases). V lost 2 bases and J 0 bases, leaving 8 bases between the germline ends. This CDR3 contains 15 residues. The germline CDR1 and CDR2 sequences are KGHSH and LQKENI.

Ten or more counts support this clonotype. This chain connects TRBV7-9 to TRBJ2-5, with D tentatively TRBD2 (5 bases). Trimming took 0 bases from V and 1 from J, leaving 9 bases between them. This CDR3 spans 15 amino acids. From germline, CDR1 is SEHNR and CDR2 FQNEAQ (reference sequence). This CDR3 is CASSLAGSLQETQYF. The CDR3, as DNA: TGTGCCAGCAGCTTAGCGGGGAGCCTCCAAGAGACCCAGTACTTC.

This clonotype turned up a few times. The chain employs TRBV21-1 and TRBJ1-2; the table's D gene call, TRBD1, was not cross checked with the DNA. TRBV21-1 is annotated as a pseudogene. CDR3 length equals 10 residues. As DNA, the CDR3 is TGTGCCAGCAACCCCGGCGGCTACACCTTC. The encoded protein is CASNPGGYTF.

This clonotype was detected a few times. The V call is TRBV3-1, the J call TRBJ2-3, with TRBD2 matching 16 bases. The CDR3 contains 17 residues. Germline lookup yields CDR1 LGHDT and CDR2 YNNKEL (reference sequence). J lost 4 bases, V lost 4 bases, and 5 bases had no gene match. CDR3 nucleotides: TGTGCCAGCAGCCTCGGGACTAGCGGGAGGGCCGCAGATACGCAGTATTTT. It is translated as CASSLGTSGRAADTQYF.